This T cell receptor beta chain was profiled in a study of blood T cells in healthy people across ages. Trimming took off 6 bases at V and 8 bases at J, with 20 bases between the two ends. CDR1 is SQVTM and CDR2 is ANQGSEA in the germline V gene. CDR3 length: 14 amino acids. PCR was performed a second time for 7 to 11 cycles using a sample-barcoded 5' primer and a J-beta primer mix. TCRdb called the 5' RACE reads again in MiXCR, with one record for every CDR3 protein. The sample consists of approximately 800,000 distinct CDR3 sequences, about 55% of them appearing once. The TCR sequence derives from a man of 80 years or more in good health. Sequenced sample: blood. The chain employs TRBV29-1 and TRBJ2-1; a weak D match, TRBD1 (5 bases). The CDR3: CSVSGLVGRDEQFF. DNA for the CDR3: TGCAGCGTATCAGGGTTGGTGGGTCGTGATGAGCAGTTCTTC.